Following are 24 T cell receptor beta chains from one sample sequenced in a study of graft-versus-host responses after intestinal transplantation. The antigens for these receptors are not known. TCRdb's table, derived via immunoSEQ multiplex PCR, lists solely in-frame clones and lacks some. Of around 110,000 clones in the sample, over 85% are singletons; the top ten hold about 0.2%. This sample comprised unstimulated CD4+ T cells sorted from spleen or lymph node cells, obtained before transplant. These receptors were taken from a human donor who was the organ donor for an intestinal transplant.

The chain joins TRBV11-1 to TRBJ1-2, with D possibly matching TRBD1 (5 bases). Germline CDR1 and CDR2: SGHAT and FQDESV (reference sequence). This CDR3 is built from 15 residues. The germline V and J ends were trimmed by 5 bases and 4 bases, with 17 bases remaining between them. CDR3 in DNA: TGTGCCAGCAGCCTCGGGACCGACACGTTCTATGGCTACACCTTC. It codes for CASSLGTDTFYGYTF.

The rearrangement uses TRBV6-5 and TRBJ1-3; unclear D gene. CDR3 length equals 15 residues. V was cut by 2 bases and J by 1 base, with 9 bases left in between. Looked up from germline, CDR1 is MNHEY and CDR2 is SVGAGI. The CDR3 nucleotides read TGTGCCAGCAGTTACGCCTGGGGTTCTGGAAACACCATATATTTT. Amino acids: CASSYAWGSGNTIYF.

This chain uses TRBV5-6 with TRBJ1-3, with D perhaps matching TRBD1 (6 bases). Germline V gives CDR1 SGHDT, CDR2 YYEEEE. Trimming stripped 2 bases from V and 3 bases from J, with 18 bases between. The CDR3 is made up of 17 amino acids. The CDR3 region is CASSLGYTGASGNTIYF. The CDR3 DNA is TGTGCCAGCAGCTTAGGGTATACGGGGGCAAGTGGAAACACCATATATTTT. Supplemented by reference TRBV5-6 and TRBJ1-3, the full variable domain reads DAGVTQSPTHLIKTRGQQVTLRCSPKSGHDTVSWYQQALGQGPQFIFQYYEEEERQRGNFPDRFSGHQFPNYSSELNVNALLLGDSALYLCASSLGYTGASGNTIYFGEGSWLTVV.

This clone was found once. The chain links TRBV7-2 to TRBJ2-7; weak D call: TRBD1 (6 bases). Germline values: CDR1 SGHTA, CDR2 FQGNSA. CDR3 length: 15 residues. V lost 5 bases, J lost 2 bases, and 16 bases lay in between. CDR3 amino acids: CASSLGQFLAYEQYF. CDR3 nucleotides: TGTGCCAGCAGCCTTGGACAGTTTTTAGCCTACGAGCAGTACTTC.

J is TRBJ2-3 and V is TRBV6-5; 8 bases map to TRBD1. The trim removed 7 bases at V and 8 bases at J, leaving 14 bases unmatched. The CDR3 covers 15 residues. Germline lookup yields CDR1 MNHEY and CDR2 SVGAGI. The CDR3 is CASTTIQGGGGTQYF. The CDR3 region has the DNA TGTGCCAGCACCACGATACAGGGGGGTGGTGGTACGCAGTATTTT.

This chain connects TRBV9 to TRBJ2-1; D uncertain. This CDR3 comprises 15 residues. CDR1 and CDR2 (germline): SGDLS, YYNGEE. Trimming took off 4 bases at V and 7 bases at J, with 18 bases between the two ends. The CDR3: CASSLSSPVPNEQFF. In nucleotides, the CDR3 is TGTGCCAGCAGCCTATCATCACCTGTTCCTAATGAGCAGTTCTTC.

V and J are TRBV5-1 and TRBJ2-3; the D is unclear. Germline values: CDR1 SGHRS, CDR2 YFSETQ. This CDR3 region has 13 residues. The V end was cut by 0 bases, the J end by 2 bases, with 4 bases between. The CDR3 sequence is CASSLDNTDTQYF. The CDR3 DNA follows: TGCGCCAGCAGCTTGGACAACACAGATACGCAGTATTTT.

The gene calls are TRBV7-2 and TRBJ2-1, with TRBD2 matching 15 bases. In germline, CDR1 is SGHTA, CDR2 FQGNSA. V was pared by 5 bases and J by 4 bases, with 9 bases of the junction left unmatched. This CDR3 comprises 18 residues. CDR3: CASSRTPGLAGGYNEQFF. DNA for the CDR3: TGTGCCAGCAGCCGAACACCGGGACTAGCGGGAGGATACAATGAGCAGTTCTTC.

The J gene is TRBJ2-3, the V gene TRBV29-1; 7 bases agree with TRBD1. V shed 6 bases, J shed 2 bases, and the junction held 11 bases outside the gene matches. Germline CDR1 reads SQVTM; CDR2 reads ANQGSEA. CDR3 length: 15 residues. The CDR3 DNA follows: TGCAGCGTGGGTAGACAGGGTGAGAACACAGATACGCAGTATTTT. Amino acid sequence: CSVGRQGENTDTQYF.

The chain uses TRBV2 and TRBJ1-1; no definite D call. Trimming took 2 bases from V and 4 from J, leaving 8 bases between them. CDR1 and CDR2 from the germline V gene are SNHLY and FYNNEI. The CDR3 has 13 amino acids. CDR3 sequence: CASSESRVTEAFF. The CDR3 DNA reads TGTGCCAGCAGTGAAAGTCGGGTCACTGAAGCTTTCTTT.

J is TRBJ2-5 and V is TRBV19; D might be TRBD1 (6 bases). This CDR3 has 15 residues. Germline V gene lookup returns CDR1 LNHDA and CDR2 SQIVND (reference sequence). Deletions cut 5 bases from V and 4 bases from J, with 17 bases between. CDR3 DNA sequence: TGTGCCAGTAGTCTTCTACCGACAGGTGGAGAGACCCAGTACTTC. Protein: CASSLLPTGGETQYF.

V gene TRBV19 combines with J gene TRBJ1-3, with D possibly being TRBD1 (5 bases). This CDR3 is built from 16 residues. V was clipped by 3 bases and J by 0 bases, with 12 bases between them. Germline loops: CDR1 LNHDA, CDR2 SQIVND (reference sequence). The CDR3 loop reads CASSINGHLSGNTIYF. In nucleotides, the CDR3 is TGTGCCAGTAGTATTAATGGACACCTCTCTGGAAACACCATATATTTT. The full variable domain, completed using reference TRBV19 and TRBJ1-3, is DGGITQSPKYLFRKEGQNVTLSCEQNLNHDAMYWYRQDPGQGLRLIYYSQIVNDFQKGDIAEGYSVSREKKESFPLTVTSAQKNPTAFYLCASSINGHLSGNTIYFGEGSWLTVV.

V gene TRBV7-9 combines with J gene TRBJ2-1; D not resolved. V lost 1 base to trimming and J lost 7 bases, with 17 bases between them. The CDR3 loop spans 16 amino acids. CDR1 and CDR2 (germline): SEHNR, FQNEAQ (reference sequence). The CDR3 region is CASSLGYARTANEQFF. CDR3 nucleotides: TGTGCCAGCAGCTTAGGGTACGCGAGGACGGCAAATGAGCAGTTCTTC.

The V gene is TRBV28, the J gene TRBJ2-7; 10 nucleotides match TRBD2. This CDR3 is built from 16 residues. V was clipped by 4 bases and J by 0 bases; unmatched bases: 6. CDR1 MDHEN and CDR2 SYDVKM come from the germline V gene. CDR3 in DNA: TGTGCCAGCAGTTCAAGACTAGCGGGTGACTCCTACGAGCAGTACTTC. It encodes CASSSRLAGDSYEQYF.

This clone came up once. V and J are TRBV19 and TRBJ2-7; TRBD1 agrees at 8 bases. Germline CDR1 LNHDA, CDR2 SQIVND (reference sequence). Trimming cost V 5 bases and J 3 bases; bases outside gene matches: 6. CDR3 size: 14 residues. The CDR3 DNA sequence: TGTGCCAGTAGTGAACAGGGGGACCTCTACGAGCAGTACTTC. Its protein product is CASSEQGDLYEQYF.

V is TRBV2 and J is TRBJ2-7, with TRBD1 identical over 7 bases. CDR3 length equals 16 residues. The germline gives CDR1 SNHLY, CDR2 FYNNEI. The V and J ends lost 5 bases and 0 bases, in that order; junction bases with no gene match: 10. This chain's CDR3 is CASSRDRATSSYEQYF. CDR3 bases: TGTGCCAGCAGTCGAGACAGGGCAACTAGCTCCTACGAGCAGTACTTC.

This chain links TRBV15 with TRBJ1-6; D remains ambiguous. Germline V lookup: CDR1 LNHNV, CDR2 YYDKDF (reference sequence). Trimming removed 0 bases from V and 5 bases from J, with 11 bases in between. The CDR3 runs to 16 residues. This CDR3 reads CATSRDPGLNNSPLHF. In DNA, the CDR3 is TGTGCCACCAGCAGAGATCCGGGGTTGAATAATTCACCCCTCCACTTT.

The V and J genes are TRBV13 and TRBJ2-3; D call uncertain. V was cut by 5 bases and J by 4 bases, with 16 bases left in between. The CDR3 has 15 amino acids. Germline CDR1 PRHDT, CDR2 FYEKMQ (reference sequence). The CDR3, as DNA: TGTGCCAGCAGCCTGTTTCGTGGCTTGCCAGATACGCAGTATTTT. Translating it yields CASSLFRGLPDTQYF. The complete variable domain, with remaining parts taken from reference TRBV13 and TRBJ2-3, reads AAGVIQSPRHLIKEKRETATLKCYPIPRHDTVYWYQQGPGQDPQFLISFYEKMQSDKGSIPDRFSAQQFSDYHSELNMSSLELGDSALYFCASSLFRGLPDTQYFGPGTRLTVL.

The genes are TRBV4-3 and TRBJ1-4; TRBD1 matches 7 bases. The CDR3 runs 12 residues. Germline CDR1 is LGHNA and CDR2 is YSLEER. The junction had 5 bases not matched to a gene; V was cut back by 5 bases and J by 11 bases. CDR3 amino acids: CASSYFRGKLFF. The CDR3 coding sequence is TGCGCCAGCAGCTACTTCAGGGGGAAACTGTTTTTT.

In its sample, this clone was seen a few times. This chain connects TRBV2 to TRBJ1-1; D ambiguous. Per germline, CDR1 SNHLY and CDR2 FYNNEI. V lost 1 base, J lost 2 bases, and 5 bases lay in between. The CDR3 loop spans 13 amino acids. The CDR3: CASSEEVNTEAFF. The CDR3 region has the DNA TGTGCCAGCAGTGAAGAGGTTAACACTGAAGCTTTCTTT.

The gene calls are TRBV7-2 and TRBJ1-2; TRBD1 aligns across 7 bases. The V gene's germline CDR1 is SGHTA and CDR2 FQGNSA. CDR3 length equals 14 residues. Unmatched junction bases numbered 7, after V lost 2 bases and J lost 7 bases. In DNA, the CDR3 is TGTGCCAGCAGCTTACCCCAGGGGGAGGGTGGCTACACCTTC. Amino acid sequence: CASSLPQGEGGYTF. The complete variable domain, with remaining parts taken from reference TRBV7-2 and TRBJ1-2, reads GAGVSQSPSNKVTEKGKDVELRCDPISGHTALYWYRQSLGQGLEFLIYFQGNSAPDKSGLPSDRFSAERTGGSVSTLTIQRTQQEDSAVYLCASSLPQGEGGYTFGSGTRLTVV.

The chain has TRBV14 and TRBJ2-1; no reliable D call. CDR1 is SGHDN and CDR2 is FVKESK in the germline V gene. The V and J ends lost 1 base and 8 bases respectively, with 6 bases between them. The CDR3 contains 12 residues. CDR3 protein: CASSQVFDEQFF. In DNA form, the CDR3 reads TGTGCCAGCAGCCAAGTCTTCGATGAGCAGTTCTTC.

On this clone itself: The identical CDR3 is also encoded by other nucleotide sequences in the sample. The CDR3 DNA sequence: TGTGCCAGTAGTCTCACAGATACGCAGTATTTT. Translation: CASSLTDTQYF. This sequence joins TRBV19 and TRBJ2-3, with unresolved D. Looked up from germline, CDR1 is LNHDA and CDR2 is SQIVND (reference sequence). Trimming removed 5 bases at V and 2 bases at J, with 2 bases between. This CDR3 region has 11 residues.

CDR3 in amino acids: CASSLTSSVHEQYF. DNA of the CDR3: TGTGCCAGCAGCCTGACTAGCTCGGTCCACGAGCAGTACTTC. This chain connects TRBV7-9 to TRBJ2-7; 7 nucleotides agree with TRBD2. Germline V lookup: CDR1 SEHNR, CDR2 FQNEAQ (reference sequence). This CDR3 has 14 amino acids. The V gene end was trimmed by 5 bases and the J gene end by 5 bases; junction bases not matched to a gene: 9.